This TCR beta chain originates from a study of OX40 agonist ivuxolimab in advanced cancers. Background on the study: The patients received ivuxolimab by intravenous route every 2 weeks at 0.01 to 10 mg/kg. The study's findings and limits: CD4+ and CD8+ blood T cells expanded clonally by week 6 at 0.1 to 3.0 mg/kg.

As concerns this clone: What it binds is unknown.

Clones were read by immunoSEQ multiplex PCR, and TCRdb kept only the in-frame ones, dropping some. Here the sample spans under 25,000 clones, about three quarters being singletons. CDR1 is MNHEY and CDR2 is SMNVEV in the germline V gene (reference sequence). This CDR3 is 15 amino acids long. V was trimmed by 8 bases and J by 6 bases, leaving 19 bases between them. Prior autoimmune disease or systemic immunosuppression barred patients. The receptor comes from an adult with an advanced solid tumor such as melanoma, head and neck, liver or kidney cancer. The rearrangement links TRBV27 to TRBJ2-2; D perhaps matches TRBD1 (6 bases). Sequenced here: CD4+ or CD8+ T cells sorted from blood, sampled in a trial of the OX40 agonist ivuxolimab. The CDR3 nucleotides are TGTGCCAGCCGAGAGGGGACACGTAACCCCGGGGAGCTGTTTTTT. Translating it yields CASREGTRNPGELFF.